The text below deals with one T cell receptor (beta chain). Measured with immunoSEQ multiplex PCR; TCRdb has only the in-frame clones, and not every one. The sample comprises a few hundred thousand clones, roughly nine tenths of which are singletons, and 0.95% to 1.1% rests with the top ten. The data are from a study of blood T cell repertoires in COVID-19. The germline CDR1 and CDR2 sequences are MNHEY and SVGAGI. With 5 bases removed from V and 4 bases from J, the gap between germline ends came to 17 bases. CDR3 length: 15 amino acids. Sequences were obtained from PBMCs or T cells enriched from blood (not recorded which). This sequence joins TRBV6-5 and TRBJ1-1, with D possibly TRBD1 on 6 matching bases. The clonotype originates from a man between 18 and 35 years old who had recovered from COVID-19. CDR3 region: CASSRLTGSGTEAFF. The CDR3 nucleotides are TGTGCCAGCAGTAGACTGACAGGATCAGGCACTGAAGCTTTCTTT.